A single sample is the source of the 9 T cell receptor beta chains below, sequenced in a study of blood T cell repertoires in COVID-19. Sequenced by immunoSEQ multiplex PCR; TCRdb stores in-frame clones only, minus some. This table holds 84,000 or so clones, roughly 80% found once. The sample comprised peripheral blood. These receptors were collected from a woman of 80 years or more with acute or convalescent COVID-19.

The chain employs TRBV27 and TRBJ2-3; 11 bases match TRBD1. Germline CDR1 MNHEY, CDR2 SMNVEV (reference sequence). CDR3 length: 15 amino acids. V shed 5 bases, J shed 8 bases, and the junction held 9 bases outside the gene matches. The CDR3 region has the DNA TGTGCCAGCAGTCGATCAGGACAGGGGGCCTCTACGCAGTATTTT. Translated: CASSRSGQGASTQYF.

This chain joins TRBV11-2 and TRBJ2-7; perhaps TRBD1 as D (6 bases). Trimming left V 0 bases short and J 2 bases short, with 20 bases between. The germline gives CDR1 SGHAT, CDR2 FQNNGV. CDR3 length equals 18 residues. The CDR3 DNA reads as TGTGCCAGCAGCTTAGACCCCTCCCAGGGGATACTTACCTACGAGCAGTACTTC. Its protein is CASSLDPSQGILTYEQYF.

V is TRBV5-4 and J is TRBJ2-7; weak D call: TRBD2 (5 bases). The CDR3 totals 14 residues. With 0 bases removed from V and 7 bases from J, the gap between germline ends came to 14 bases. Per the germline V gene, CDR1 is SGHNT and CDR2 is YYREEE (reference sequence). The CDR3 nucleotides read TGTGCCAGCAGCTTGGTTGATCCTCGAGGGGAGCAGTACTTC. Protein sequence: CASSLVDPRGEQYF.

This clone was seen once. The CDR3 sequence: CASSIRTRYNQPQHF. The CDR3 region has the DNA TGTGCCAGCAGCATCAGAACACGTTACAATCAGCCCCAGCATTTT. The V and J genes are TRBV21-1 and TRBJ1-5; the D call in the table, TRBD1, was not verified against the DNA. TRBV21-1 is a recognized pseudogene. The CDR3 runs to 15 residues.

This clone was seen once. The chain employs TRBV7-6 and TRBJ1-1, with D tentatively TRBD1 (5 bases). Looked up from germline, CDR1 is SGHVS and CDR2 is FNYEAQ. Trimming took 6 bases from V and 1 from J, leaving 9 bases between them. The CDR3 runs to 13 residues. The CDR3 DNA reads TGTGCCAGCAGTACTCAGGGGAACACTGAAGCTTTCTTT. Translating gives CASSTQGNTEAFF. Supplemented by reference TRBV7-6 and TRBJ1-1, the full variable domain reads GAGVSQSPRYKVTKRGQDVALRCDPISGHVSLYWYRQALGQGPEFLTYFNYEAQQDKSGLPNDRFSAERPEGSISTLTIQRTEQRDSAMYRCASSTQGNTEAFFGQGTRLTVV.

This chain connects TRBV19 to TRBJ1-3; no firm D call. Germline assignment: CDR1 LNHDA and CDR2 SQIVND (reference sequence). The CDR3 contains 14 residues. Between the trimmed V and J ends, which lost 8 bases and 4 bases, there was a span of 15 bases. CDR3 nucleotides: TGTGCCAGTCACTTACAAAGCGTCGGAAACACCATATATTTT. Encoded protein: CASHLQSVGNTIYF.

The chain is built from TRBV24-1 and TRBJ2-4, with TRBD2 identical over 8 bases. Germline trimming cut 5 bases from V and 5 bases from J; bases unmatched to any gene: 7. From germline, CDR1 is KGHDR and CDR2 SFDVKD. The CDR3 has 15 residues. CDR3 protein: CATSVGGGPQNIQYF. The DNA of the CDR3 is TGTGCCACCAGTGTCGGGGGGGGGCCTCAAAACATTCAGTACTTC.

The chain joins TRBV2 to TRBJ1-1; 7 bases are shared with TRBD1. The CDR3 has 16 amino acids. The germline V gene encodes CDR1 SNHLY and CDR2 FYNNEI. V shed 6 bases, J shed 5 bases, and the junction held 15 bases outside the gene matches. The CDR3 sequence: CASRVPPHQGVTEAFF. DNA of the CDR3: TGTGCCAGCAGGGTCCCACCCCATCAGGGGGTTACTGAAGCTTTCTTT.

The chain carries TRBV10-1 and TRBJ2-1, with D maybe TRBD1 (5 bases). Deletions cut 0 bases from V and 8 bases from J, with 8 bases between. The CDR3 is 13 residues long. From germline, CDR1 is WNHNN and CDR2 SYGVQD (reference sequence). This CDR3 reads CASSESLGDEQFF. CDR3 coding DNA: TGCGCCAGCAGTGAGTCTCTAGGGGATGAGCAGTTCTTC.